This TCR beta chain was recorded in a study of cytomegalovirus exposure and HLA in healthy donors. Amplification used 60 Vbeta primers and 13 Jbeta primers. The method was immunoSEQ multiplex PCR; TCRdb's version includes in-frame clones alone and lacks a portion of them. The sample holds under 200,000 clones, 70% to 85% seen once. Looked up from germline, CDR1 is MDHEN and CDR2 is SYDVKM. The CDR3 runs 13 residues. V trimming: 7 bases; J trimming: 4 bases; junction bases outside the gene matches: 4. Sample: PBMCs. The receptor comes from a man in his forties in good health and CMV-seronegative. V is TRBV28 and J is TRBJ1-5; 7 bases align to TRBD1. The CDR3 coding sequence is TGTGCCAGCAATCAGGGGGGAAATCAGCCCCAGCATTTT. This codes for CASNQGGNQPQHF.